A single sample gave rise to the 20 T cell receptor beta chains below, sequenced in a study of cytomegalovirus exposure and HLA in healthy donors. Use of 60 Vbeta and 13 Jbeta primers characterized the PCR. Profiling relied on immunoSEQ multiplex PCR, and the TCRdb table lists in-frame clones only, not all of them. Of 85,000 to 120,000 clones listed, around 63% are singletons. Sequencing used PBMCs. The source is a human donor in good health.

The sample holds one count of this clone. The CDR3 sequence is CASSIDASGIGNEQFF. CDR3 in DNA: TGTGCCAGTAGTATAGATGCTAGCGGGATAGGGAATGAGCAGTTCTTC. The chain combines TRBV19 with TRBJ2-1; TRBD2 aligns across 9 bases. Germline lookup yields CDR1 LNHDA and CDR2 SQIVND (reference sequence). V trimming: 0 bases; J trimming: 7 bases; junction bases outside the gene matches: 7. The CDR3 spans 16 residues. The full variable domain, completed using reference TRBV19 and TRBJ2-1, is DGGITQSPKYLFRKEGQNVTLSCEQNLNHDAMYWYRQDPGQGLRLIYYSQIVNDFQKGDIAEGYSVSREKKESFPLTVTSAQKNPTAFYLCASSIDASGIGNEQFFGPGTRLTVL.

The genes are TRBV20-1 and TRBJ1-4, with 8 positions matching TRBD1. Germline V gene lookup returns CDR1 DFQATT and CDR2 SNEGSKA (reference sequence). The CDR3 is made up of 11 amino acids. With 5 bases clipped from V and 10 bases from J, the junction kept 3 bases outside the gene matches. The DNA for the CDR3 is TGCAGTGCTCCCACAGGGGGAAAACTGTTTTTT. Translation: CSAPTGGKLFF.

The rearrangement links TRBV27 to TRBJ2-7; 10 nucleotides line up with TRBD2. Germline V gene lookup returns CDR1 MNHEY and CDR2 SMNVEV (reference sequence). The CDR3 is 15 amino acids. Trimming cost V 5 bases and J 2 bases; bases outside gene matches: 6. The CDR3 nucleotides read TGTGCCAGCAGTCGTTCTAGCGGGAGCGCCTACGAGCAGTACTTC. Protein sequence: CASSRSSGSAYEQYF.

This clone was observed once. The V call is TRBV4-2, the J call TRBJ1-1, with TRBD1 identical over 7 bases. CDR3 length: 18 residues. Germline V gene sequence: CDR1 LGHNA, CDR2 YNFKEQ. With 4 bases clipped from V and 1 base from J, the junction kept 15 bases outside the gene matches. The CDR3 region is CASSRNPTGVRRNTEAFF. DNA for the CDR3: TGTGCCAGCAGCCGAAACCCAACAGGGGTAAGGAGGAACACTGAAGCTTTCTTT.

This sequence joins TRBV7-8 and TRBJ1-5, with 10 positions matching TRBD1. In germline, CDR1 is SGHVS, CDR2 FQNEAQ. Germline trimming cut 3 bases from V and 7 bases from J; bases unmatched to any gene: 6. The CDR3 runs to 15 residues. CDR3 sequence (DNA): TGTGCCAGCAGCTTCAGACAGGGGGCAAGACAGCCCCAGCATTTT. It is translated as CASSFRQGARQPQHF.

The gene calls are TRBV5-4 and TRBJ2-5; D may be TRBD1 (6 bases). The CDR3 has 13 residues. Looked up from germline, CDR1 is SGHNT and CDR2 is YYREEE (reference sequence). Between the trimmed V and J ends, which lost 4 bases and 4 bases, there was a span of 11 bases. The CDR3 DNA sequence: TGTGCCAGCAGCCACAGGGTGACAGAGACCCAGTACTTC. Residues: CASSHRVTETQYF. The complete variable domain, with remaining parts taken from reference TRBV5-4 and TRBJ2-5, reads ETGVTQSPTHLIKTRGQQVTLRCSSQSGHNTVSWYQQALGQGPQFIFQYYREEENGRGNFPPRFSGLQFPNYSSELNVNALELDDSALYLCASSHRVTETQYFGPGTRLLVL.

V is TRBV7-6 and J is TRBJ2-3; 7 nucleotides agree with TRBD2. Germline CDR1 is SGHVS and CDR2 is FNYEAQ. The ends lost 2 bases at V and 0 bases at J; junction bases unmatched: 5. This CDR3 region has 16 residues. The CDR3 is CASSLRPAGSTDTQYF. In DNA, the CDR3 is TGTGCCAGCAGCTTAAGACCAGCGGGGAGCACAGATACGCAGTATTTT.

The chain uses TRBV5-6 and TRBJ2-7, with no clear D. This CDR3 is built from 13 residues. Trimming removed 1 base at V and 0 bases at J, with 5 bases between. Germline V CDR1 and CDR2: SGHDT, YYEEEE. The CDR3 DNA reads as TGTGCCAGCAGCTTGCCGAGCTCCTACGAGCAGTACTTC. This codes for CASSLPSSYEQYF.

The chain has TRBV10-3 and TRBJ2-1; 12 bases fit TRBD1. This CDR3 contains 13 residues. V was clipped by 8 bases and J by 5 bases; unmatched bases: 1. Germline V gene lookup returns CDR1 ENHRY and CDR2 SYGVKD. CDR3 residues: CAIGTGGNNEQFF. The DNA of the CDR3 is TGTGCCATCGGGACAGGGGGCAACAATGAGCAGTTCTTC.

The chain couples TRBV19 to TRBJ2-1, with 9 positions matching TRBD2. J gave up 7 bases and V 2 bases, and 9 bases lay outside the gene matches. The length of the CDR3 is 16 residues. CDR1 is LNHDA and CDR2 is SQIVND in the germline V gene (reference sequence). The CDR3 loop is CASSISLGLATNEQFF. CDR3 coding DNA: TGTGCCAGTAGTATATCCCTAGGACTAGCGACGAATGAGCAGTTCTTC.

V and J are TRBV7-6 and TRBJ2-2, with 11 bases lining up with TRBD2. The V segment lost 2 bases and the J segment 0 bases; nucleotides outside the gene matches: 5. The CDR3 runs 18 residues. CDR1 is SGHVS and CDR2 is FNYEAQ in the germline V gene. The CDR3 protein is CASSLLAGGLSNTGELFF. As DNA, the CDR3 is TGTGCCAGCAGCTTACTAGCGGGAGGCCTATCGAACACCGGGGAGCTGTTTTTT.

The chain recombines TRBV5-1 with TRBJ1-1; D unclear. The CDR3 is 11 residues long. Looked up from germline, CDR1 is SGHRS and CDR2 is YFSETQ. Trimming left V 4 bases short and J 1 base short, with 2 bases between. CDR3 in DNA: TGCGCCAGCAGCCAGAACACTGAAGCTTTCTTT. Protein: CASSQNTEAFF.

V and J are TRBV6-1 and TRBJ1-2; TRBD1 agrees at 9 bases. This CDR3 comprises 15 residues. Per germline, CDR1 MNHNS and CDR2 SASEGT. J was trimmed by 4 bases and V by 2 bases; bases with no gene match: 5. The CDR3 here is CASSELDRGFYGYTF. CDR3 in DNA: TGTGCCAGCAGTGAACTGGACAGGGGATTCTATGGCTACACCTTC.

This clone was found a few times. V usage is TRBV5-4 and J usage is TRBJ2-2; 10 nucleotides match TRBD2. V shed 1 base, J shed 7 bases, and the junction held 10 bases outside the gene matches. The germline V gene has CDR1 SGHNT and CDR2 YYREEE (reference sequence). This CDR3 is built from 17 residues. The CDR3 loop is CASSLPNSGRWDGELFF. Here the CDR3 DNA reads TGTGCCAGCAGCTTGCCTAATAGCGGGAGGTGGGACGGGGAGCTGTTTTTT.

The chain carries TRBV5-4 and TRBJ2-3; the match to TRBD1 covers 9 bases. The CDR3 has 14 residues. From germline, CDR1 is SGHNT and CDR2 YYREEE (reference sequence). The trim removed 5 bases at V and 3 bases at J, leaving 4 bases unmatched. The DNA of the CDR3 is TGTGCCAGCAGATTCGACAGGGGGACAGATACGCAGTATTTT. Protein: CASRFDRGTDTQYF.

The V and J genes are TRBV27 and TRBJ1-1; 7 positions agree with TRBD1. This CDR3 has 13 amino acids. Looked up from germline, CDR1 is MNHEY and CDR2 is SMNVEV (reference sequence). Trimming removed 4 bases from V and 2 bases from J; junction bases left unmatched: 1. This CDR3 is CASSWDRNTEAFF. CDR3 in DNA: TGTGCCAGCAGTTGGGACAGAAACACTGAAGCTTTCTTT.

This clone has only a few counts. The CDR3 coding sequence is TGTGCCAGCAGGATTAGCGGGAACTACGAGCAGTACTTC. Amino acids: CASRISGNYEQYF. The chain employs TRBV7-2 and TRBJ2-7; 8 bases are shared with TRBD2. Germline V gene sequence: CDR1 SGHTA, CDR2 FQGNSA. J was trimmed by 3 bases and V by 6 bases; bases with no gene match: 4. CDR3 length equals 13 residues.

This chain joins TRBV27 and TRBJ1-2, with TRBD1 matching over 7 bases. Unmatched junction bases numbered 8, after V lost 4 bases and J lost 3 bases. Germline lookup yields CDR1 MNHEY and CDR2 SMNVEV (reference sequence). The CDR3 covers 15 residues. This CDR3 is CASSSLQGRDYGYTF. The CDR3, as DNA: TGTGCCAGCAGTTCGCTACAGGGGCGTGACTATGGCTACACCTTC.

The J gene is TRBJ2-1, the V gene TRBV29-1; 8 nucleotides align to TRBD1. The ends lost 7 bases at V and 7 bases at J; junction bases unmatched: 6. CDR3 length: 12 amino acids. Germline loops: CDR1 SQVTM, CDR2 ANQGSEA. DNA for the CDR3: TGCAGCGGGGGGACAGGTCGGAATGAGCAGTTCTTC. Protein product: CSGGTGRNEQFF.

The chain has TRBV5-4 and TRBJ2-3; unclear D gene. The germline V and J ends were trimmed by 0 bases and 1 base, with 6 bases remaining between them. Per germline, CDR1 SGHNT and CDR2 YYREEE (reference sequence). The CDR3 is 14 residues long. The CDR3 DNA reads as TGTGCCAGCAGCTTGGCTACGGGCACAGATACGCAGTATTTT. Its translation is CASSLATGTDTQYF.